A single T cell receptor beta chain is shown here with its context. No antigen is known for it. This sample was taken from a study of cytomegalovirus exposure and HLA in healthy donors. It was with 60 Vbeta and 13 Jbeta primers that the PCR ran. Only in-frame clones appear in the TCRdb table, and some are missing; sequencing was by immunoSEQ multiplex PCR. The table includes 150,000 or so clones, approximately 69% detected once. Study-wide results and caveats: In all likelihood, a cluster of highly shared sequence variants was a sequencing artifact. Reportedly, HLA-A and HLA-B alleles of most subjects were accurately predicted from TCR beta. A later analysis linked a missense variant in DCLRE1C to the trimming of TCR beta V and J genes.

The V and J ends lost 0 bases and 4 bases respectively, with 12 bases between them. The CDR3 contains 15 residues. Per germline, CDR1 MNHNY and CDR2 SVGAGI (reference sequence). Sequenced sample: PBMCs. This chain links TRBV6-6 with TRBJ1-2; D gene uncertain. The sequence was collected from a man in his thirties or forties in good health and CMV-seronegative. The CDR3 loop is CASSYSRGVGYGYTF. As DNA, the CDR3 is TGTGCCAGCAGTTACTCGAGAGGAGTTGGCTATGGCTACACCTTC.